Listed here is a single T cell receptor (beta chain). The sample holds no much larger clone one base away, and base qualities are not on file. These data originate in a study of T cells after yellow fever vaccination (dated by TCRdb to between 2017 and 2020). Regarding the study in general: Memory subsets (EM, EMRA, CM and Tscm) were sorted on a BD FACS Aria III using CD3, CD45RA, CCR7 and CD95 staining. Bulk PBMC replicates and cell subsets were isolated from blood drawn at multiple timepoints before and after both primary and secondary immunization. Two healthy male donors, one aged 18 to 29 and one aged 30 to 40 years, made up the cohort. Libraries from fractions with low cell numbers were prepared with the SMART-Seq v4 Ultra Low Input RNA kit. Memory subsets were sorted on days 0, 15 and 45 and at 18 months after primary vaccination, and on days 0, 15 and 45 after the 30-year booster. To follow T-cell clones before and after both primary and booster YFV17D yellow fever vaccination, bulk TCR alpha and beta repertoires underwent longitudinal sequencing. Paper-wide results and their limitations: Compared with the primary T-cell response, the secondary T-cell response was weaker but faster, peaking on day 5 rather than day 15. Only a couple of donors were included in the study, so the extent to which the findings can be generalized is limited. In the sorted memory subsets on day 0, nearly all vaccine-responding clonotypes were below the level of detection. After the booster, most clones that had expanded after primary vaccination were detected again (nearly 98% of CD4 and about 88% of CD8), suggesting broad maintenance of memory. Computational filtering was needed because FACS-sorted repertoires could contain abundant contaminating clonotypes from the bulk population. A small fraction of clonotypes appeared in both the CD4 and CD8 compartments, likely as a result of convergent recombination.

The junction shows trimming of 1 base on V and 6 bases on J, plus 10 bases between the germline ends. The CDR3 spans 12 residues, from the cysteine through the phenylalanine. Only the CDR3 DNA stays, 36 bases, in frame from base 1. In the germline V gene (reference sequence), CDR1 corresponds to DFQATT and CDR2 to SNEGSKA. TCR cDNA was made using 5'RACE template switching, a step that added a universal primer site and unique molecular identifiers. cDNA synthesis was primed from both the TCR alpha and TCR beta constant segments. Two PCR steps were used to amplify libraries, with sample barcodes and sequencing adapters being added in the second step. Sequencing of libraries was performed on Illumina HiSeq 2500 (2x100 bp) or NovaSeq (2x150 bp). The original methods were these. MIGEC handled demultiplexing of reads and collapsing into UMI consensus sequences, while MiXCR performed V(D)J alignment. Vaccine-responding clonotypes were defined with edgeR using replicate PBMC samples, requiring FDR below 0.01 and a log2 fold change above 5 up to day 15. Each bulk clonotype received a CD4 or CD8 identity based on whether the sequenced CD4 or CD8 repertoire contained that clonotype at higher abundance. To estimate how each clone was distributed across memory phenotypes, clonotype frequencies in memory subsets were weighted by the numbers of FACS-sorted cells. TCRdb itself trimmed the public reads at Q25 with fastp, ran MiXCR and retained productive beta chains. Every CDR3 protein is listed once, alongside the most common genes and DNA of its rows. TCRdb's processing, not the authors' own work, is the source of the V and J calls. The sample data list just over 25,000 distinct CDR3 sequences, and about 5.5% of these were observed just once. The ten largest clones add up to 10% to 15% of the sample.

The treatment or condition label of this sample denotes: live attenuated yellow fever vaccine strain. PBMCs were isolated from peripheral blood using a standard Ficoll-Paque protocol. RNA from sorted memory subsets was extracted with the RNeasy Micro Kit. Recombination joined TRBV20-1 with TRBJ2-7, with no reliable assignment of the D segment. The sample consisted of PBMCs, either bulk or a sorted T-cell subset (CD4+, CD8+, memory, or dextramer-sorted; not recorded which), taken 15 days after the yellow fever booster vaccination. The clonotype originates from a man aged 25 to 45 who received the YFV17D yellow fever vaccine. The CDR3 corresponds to CSARALAGEQYF. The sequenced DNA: TGCAGTGCTAGAGCCTTAGCCGGCGAGCAGTACTTC.